The source of this T cell receptor beta chain is a study of cytomegalovirus exposure and HLA in healthy donors. Sequencing used immunoSEQ multiplex PCR; TCRdb keeps in-frame clones, though not all of them. The sample records some 130,000 clones, 80% to 90% being singletons. Findings and caveats of the study: Subsequent analysis found a tendency for first-cohort TCR clusters to co-occur within the 120 or so validation repertoires.

CDR3 length equals 16 residues. In germline, CDR1 is MNHNS, CDR2 SASEGT. V gave up 0 bases and J gave up 0 bases, with 9 bases separating them. Of note for this clone: Its matching antigen is unknown.

Input material: PBMCs. V is TRBV6-1 and J is TRBJ1-3; no clear D gene. This receptor was taken from a woman younger than 30 in good health and CMV-seronegative. CDR3 nucleotide sequence: TGTGCCAGCAGTGAAGCTTTTGGCACCTCTGGAAACACCATATATTTT. Amino acid sequence: CASSEAFGTSGNTIYF.